The following is a TCR beta chain sequence with its context. The sample comes from a study of cytomegalovirus exposure and HLA in healthy donors. Germline CDR1 reads MGHDK; CDR2 reads SYGVNS. V dropped 6 bases and J dropped 0 bases, with 14 bases sitting between them. The CDR3 length is 15 residues. Primers for the PCR totalled 60 Vbeta and 13 Jbeta. Repertoires were generated with immunoSEQ multiplex PCR, while TCRdb's copy carries only in-frame clones and drops some. The sample shows 100,000 or so clones, 76% of them seen only once. The chain has TRBV25-1 and TRBJ1-1, with D tentatively TRBD1 (5 bases). Material for sequencing was PBMCs. The source is a woman aged 45-65 years in good health and CMV-seropositive. The CDR3 sequence is CASRGPGFMNTEAFF. The CDR3, as DNA: TGTGCCAGCAGGGGTCCAGGGTTCATGAACACTGAAGCTTTCTTT.